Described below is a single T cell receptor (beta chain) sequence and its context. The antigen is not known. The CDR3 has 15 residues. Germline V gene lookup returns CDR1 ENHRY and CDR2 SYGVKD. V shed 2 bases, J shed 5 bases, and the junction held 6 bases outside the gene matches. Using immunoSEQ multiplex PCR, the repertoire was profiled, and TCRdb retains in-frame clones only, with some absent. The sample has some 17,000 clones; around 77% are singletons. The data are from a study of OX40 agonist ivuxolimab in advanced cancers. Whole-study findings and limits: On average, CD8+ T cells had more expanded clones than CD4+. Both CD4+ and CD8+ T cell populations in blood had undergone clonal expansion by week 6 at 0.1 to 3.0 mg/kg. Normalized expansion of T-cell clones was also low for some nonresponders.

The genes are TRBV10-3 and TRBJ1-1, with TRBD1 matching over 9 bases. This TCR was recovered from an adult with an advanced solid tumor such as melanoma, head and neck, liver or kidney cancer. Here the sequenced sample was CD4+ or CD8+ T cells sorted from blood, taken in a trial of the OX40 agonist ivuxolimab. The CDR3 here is CAISENRDRETEAFF. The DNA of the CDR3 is TGTGCCATCAGTGAGAACCGGGACAGGGAGACTGAAGCTTTCTTT.